This TCR beta chain was captured in a study of human T cells and chemical hapten exposure. Background on the study: Sensitization employed 2% DPC on roughly 2 cm by roughly 2 cm of upper inner arm skin. Slight volume differences across pooled libraries mainly accounted for varying per-sample TCR yields.

Using its own MiXCR run on the RACE reads, TCRdb lists one record per CDR3 protein. The sample has approximately 43,000 distinct CDR3 sequences; 3% to 4% are singletons. Germline values: CDR1 LNHDA, CDR2 SQIVND (reference sequence). The CDR3 consists of 14 residues. V shed 5 bases, J shed 7 bases, and the junction held 7 bases outside the gene matches. This clonotype was counted ten times or more. Time point given: patch test 1, 2 weeks after DPC sensitization. Documented treatment: therapeutic diphenylcyclopropenone sensitization with weekly scalp DPC. Unseparated into fractions, whole blood served as the source from which total RNA was extracted. Participating donors were patients with alopecia, aged 18 to 70 years, considered appropriate candidates for DPC.

This TCR came from a man between 50 and 59 years old with alopecia areata. Some clones in this sample may be carry-over from other donors' samples. Sequenced here: whole blood, sampled in connection with sensitization to the hapten diphenylcyclopropenone (DPC). V is TRBV19 and J is TRBJ1-4, with TRBD1 matching over 7 bases. The CDR3: CASSGTARSEKLFF. For the CDR3, the DNA is TGTGCCAGTAGTGGGACAGCCCGGAGTGAAAAACTGTTTTTT.